The T cell receptor (beta chain) described here comes from a study of shared clonotypes between healthy human individuals. Study in general: Three plates each covered CD4 naive and memory; CD8 naive two, CD8 memory one.

Study results and caveats: When compared with the clonotypes that were shared by all four sorted-subset donors, the non-shared clonotypes turned out to have lower generation probabilities.

Notes on this clone: Its specificity is unknown.

The germline V and J ends were trimmed by 6 bases and 6 bases, with 11 bases remaining between them. This CDR3 has 13 residues. Per germline, CDR1 ENHRY and CDR2 SYGVKD. The test was conducted at deep level. Only in-frame clones appear in the TCRdb table, and some are missing; sequencing was by immunoSEQ multiplex PCR. The sample contains 650,000 to 750,000 clones, about two thirds of which appear only once. Sequenced material: memory CD4+ T cells sorted from blood. Subset in this sample: CD45RA-negative fraction. The TCR originated in a woman in her thirties in good health. V usage is TRBV10-3 and J usage is TRBJ2-2, with a weak D call TRBD1 (6 bases). CDR3 loop: CAISHEGAGELFF. CDR3 sequence (DNA): TGTGCCATCAGCCACGAGGGGGCCGGGGAGCTGTTTTTT.